Listed below are T cell receptor beta chains from one sample, sequenced in a study of blood T cell repertoires in COVID-19. Profiling relied on immunoSEQ multiplex PCR, and the TCRdb table lists in-frame clones only, not all of them. The table has roughly 100,000 clones, less than 90% seen once. Source material: peripheral blood. The source is a woman at least 80 years old with acute or convalescent COVID-19. CDR3s include the opening cysteine and the closing phenylalanine or tryptophan. The D gene is left open where the match is weak. For some rows the clone size is stated as once, few or many, or as a class when expanded; others skip it.

j_gene	v_gene	d_gene	abundance	CDR3aa	CDR3nt
TRBJ1-5	TRBV6-5	TRBD1	once	CASSLTGGNQPQHF	TGTGCCAGCAGTTTGACAGGGGGAAATCAGCCCCAGCATTTT
TRBJ1-1	TRBV15	TRBD1	.	CATSRVRKKGGADTEAFF	TGTGCCACCAGCAGAGTAAGGAAAAAAGGGGGCGCGGACACTGAAGCTTTCTTT
TRBJ2-7	TRBV5-8	TRBD1	.	CASSPRGQGYEQYF	TGTGCCAGCAGCCCAAGGGGACAGGGCTACGAGCAGTACTTC
TRBJ1-1	TRBV2	.	.	CASSVWQGNTEAFF	TGTGCCAGCAGTGTTTGGCAGGGCAACACTGAAGCTTTCTTT
TRBJ2-2	TRBV5-1	.	.	CASARGMNTGELFF	TGCGCCAGCGCAAGGGGTATGAACACCGGGGAGCTGTTTTTT
TRBJ1-1	TRBV7-3	TRBD1	.	CASSSGQGGDTEAFF	TGTGCCAGCAGCTCCGGACAGGGTGGGGACACTGAAGCTTTCTTT
TRBJ2-2	TRBV2	.	.	CASSSNSNTGELFF	TGTGCCAGCAGTTCTAATTCGAACACCGGGGAGCTGTTTTTT
TRBJ1-6	TRBV6-5	.	.	CASSYAGNNSPLHF	TGTGCCAGCAGTTATGCAGGGAATAATTCACCCCTCCACTTT
TRBJ1-1	TRBV2	.	.	CASSVTVNTEAFF	TGTGCCAGCAGTGTAACGGTTAACACTGAAGCTTTCTTT
TRBJ2-2	TRBV5-1	TRBD2	.	CASRAGGETGELFF	TGCGCCAGCCGGGCGGGGGGCGAAACCGGGGAGCTGTTTTTT
TRBJ2-1	TRBV5-6	TRBD2	once	CASSSGLAGAPMYNEQFF	TGTGCCAGCAGCTCGGGACTAGCGGGGGCGCCGATGTACAATGAGCAGTTCTTC
TRBJ2-7	TRBV29-1	TRBD1	.	CSVEGGQGALGKQYF	TGCAGCGTTGAAGGGGGGCAGGGGGCTCTGGGAAAGCAGTACTTC
TRBJ2-3	TRBV5-4	.	once	CASRLDKGAKDTQYF	TGTGCCAGCAGGTTGGACAAAGGGGCTAAAGATACGCAGTATTTT
TRBJ1-2	TRBV7-7	.	.	CASSPGSKSRGNYGYTF	TGTGCTAGCAGCCCCGGTTCGAAGTCAAGGGGGAACTATGGCTACACCTTC
TRBJ1-2	TRBV9	.	few	CASSSPGHRGYTF	TGTGCCAGCAGCTCCCCGGGACACCGGGGCTACACCTTC
TRBJ1-3	TRBV7-9	TRBD1	once	CASSPGTGAYTIYF	TGTGCCAGCAGCCCCGGGACAGGGGCTTACACCATATATTTT
TRBJ1-4	TRBV7-9	TRBD1	.	CASSFRQGGNEKLFF	TGTGCCAGCAGCTTCAGACAGGGCGGAAATGAAAAACTGTTTTTT
TRBJ1-6	TRBV29-1	.	.	CSVGTGNSPLHF	TGCAGCGTTGGAACAGGGAATTCACCCCTCCACTTT
TRBJ2-1	TRBV3-1/TRBV3-2	.	few	CASSQDRRINEQFF	TGTGCCAGCAGCCAAGATAGGCGGATCAATGAGCAGTTCTTC
TRBJ1-5	TRBV2	TRBD1	.	CASSDPLDRVASNQPQHF	TGTGCCAGCAGTGACCCCCTTGACAGGGTTGCTAGCAATCAGCCCCAGCATTTT
TRBJ2-5	TRBV11-3	.	.	CASSLDDTGRETQYF	TGTGCCAGCAGCTTAGATGATACAGGGCGAGAGACCCAGTACTTC
TRBJ1-4	TRBV5-1	.	.	CASSLARRENEKLFF	TGCGCCAGCAGCTTGGCGAGGAGGGAAAATGAAAAACTGTTTTTT
TRBJ2-7	TRBV5-5	.	.	CASQGYEQYF	TGTGCCAGCCAGGGGTACGAGCAGTACTTC
TRBJ1-2	TRBV7-8	TRBD1	.	CASSLDRGNYGYTF	TGTGCCAGCAGTCTCGACAGGGGGAACTATGGCTACACCTTC
TRBJ2-7	TRBV5-6	.	.	CASSFQVYEQYF	TGTGCCAGCAGCTTTCAGGTCTACGAGCAGTACTTC
TRBJ2-1	TRBV19	.	.	CASSRGRSNEQFF	TGTGCCAGTAGCCGGGGGAGATCCAATGAGCAGTTCTTC
TRBJ2-7	TRBV12-5	.	.	CASGLVGANSYEQYF	TGTGCTAGTGGTTTGGTGGGGGCGAACTCCTACGAGCAGTACTTC
TRBJ1-2	TRBV5-1	.	once	CASRGSYGYTF	TGCGCCAGCAGGGGCAGCTATGGCTACACCTTC
TRBJ1-2	TRBV7-9	.	.	CASSFAGFYGYTF	TGTGCCAGCAGCTTTGCGGGATTCTATGGCTACACCTTC
TRBJ2-1	TRBV14	TRBD2	.	CASSQGLAAYNEQFF	TGTGCCAGCAGCCAAGGTCTAGCGGCCTACAATGAGCAGTTCTTC
TRBJ1-4	TRBV7-9	.	.	CASSLGQNAGKLFF	TGTGCCAGCAGCCTAGGACAGAACGCTGGAAAACTGTTTTTT
TRBJ1-1	TRBV7-2	.	.	CASSVGQLNTEAFF	TGTGCCAGCAGCGTGGGACAACTGAACACTGAAGCTTTCTTT
TRBJ1-5	TRBV4-2	.	.	CASSQVSHQPQHF	TGTGCCAGCAGCCAAGTCAGTCATCAGCCCCAGCATTTT
TRBJ1-5	TRBV7-9	TRBD1	.	CATIRDSLYSNQPQHF	TGTGCCACCATCCGGGACAGCTTATATAGCAATCAGCCCCAGCATTTT
TRBJ2-1	TRBV5-5	TRBD1	once	CASSSGQSYSYNEQFF	TGTGCCAGCAGCTCGGGACAGTCATACTCCTACAATGAGCAGTTCTTC
TRBJ1-6	TRBV6-4	.	.	CASSPSSSYNSPLHF	TGTGCCAGCAGCCCGTCTAGCTCCTATAATTCACCCCTCCACTTT
TRBJ1-1	TRBV28	.	.	CASSRRGGSTEAFF	TGTGCCAGCAGTCGCAGGGGTGGGAGCACTGAAGCTTTCTTT
TRBJ1-4	TRBV5-1	TRBD1	.	CASSAQDRGRGEKLFF	TGCGCCAGCAGCGCCCAAGACAGGGGTCGTGGTGAAAAACTGTTTTTT
TRBJ2-1	TRBV3-1/TRBV3-2	.	.	CASSPSRGSNQFF	TGTGCCAGCAGCCCCTCTAGGGGCTCAAATCAGTTCTTC
TRBJ2-5	TRBV30	.	.	CAWRGRPVETQYF	TGTGCCTGGCGGGGTCGGCCGGTGGAGACCCAGTACTTC
TRBJ2-7	TRBV11-2	TRBD2	.	CASSWGNGGAHEQYF	TGTGCCAGCAGCTGGGGGAACGGGGGGGCCCACGAGCAGTACTTC